The 9 T cell receptor beta chains given below trace back to one sample, sequenced in a study of T cells in Graves' hyperthyroidism and ophthalmopathy. RNA transcripts served as the template for amplifying TCR beta CDR3 regions. The HTBI primer set drove a first-round RT-PCR of the TCR CDR3. TCRdb ran MiXCR on the multiplex PCR reads and lists one entry per CDR3 protein. This table holds under 450,000 distinct CDR3 sequences, less than 15% found once. The specimen sequenced was blood. These TCRs come from a man aged 25-45 years with Graves' hyperthyroidism that later progressed to Graves' ophthalmopathy.

This chain joins TRBV29-1 and TRBJ1-5; TRBD1 agrees at 7 bases. J was trimmed by 6 bases and V by 4 bases; bases with no gene match: 6. From germline, CDR1 is SQVTM and CDR2 ANQGSEA. The CDR3 runs to 13 residues. Here the CDR3 reads CSVVKGAGQPQHF. The CDR3 coding sequence is TGCAGCGTTGTTAAGGGGGCCGGTCAGCCCCAGCATTTT.

This clonotype was picked up many times. This chain uses TRBV27 with TRBJ2-1, with D possibly TRBD2 on 6 matching bases. Deletions cut 5 bases from V and 9 bases from J, with 11 bases between. Germline CDR1 MNHEY, CDR2 SMNVEV (reference sequence). The CDR3 consists of 12 residues. Here the CDR3 reads CASSHSGSEQFF. As DNA, the CDR3 is TGTGCCAGCAGTCATAGCGGAAGTGAGCAGTTCTTC.

This clonotype was detected ten times or more. This rearrangement joins TRBV30 to TRBJ2-7; 12 bases agree with TRBD2. Germline CDR1 reads GTSNPN; CDR2 reads SVGIG (reference sequence). This CDR3 has 16 amino acids. V was clipped by 3 bases and J by 7 bases; unmatched bases: 13. The CDR3 coding sequence is TGTGCCTGGAGGGGACTAAAAGGACTAGCGGGGAATGAGCAGTACTTC. Its protein is CAWRGLKGLAGNEQYF.

This clonotype has just a few counts. This rearrangement joins TRBV15 to TRBJ2-1; D is ambiguous. Germline CDR1 is LNHNV and CDR2 is YYDKDF (reference sequence). The CDR3 length is 13 residues. Trimming pared 0 bases from V and 5 bases from J, leaving 5 bases between. The CDR3 DNA reads as TGTGCCACCAGCAGAGATCTTGACAATGAGCAGTTCTTC. Translating it yields CATSRDLDNEQFF.

This clonotype has at least ten counts. The chain links TRBV27 to TRBJ1-1, with 9 bases aligning to TRBD1. The CDR3 has 16 amino acids. The V and J ends lost 6 bases and 0 bases, in that order; junction bases with no gene match: 8. Germline-derived CDR1 and CDR2 are MNHEY and SMNVEV (reference sequence). The CDR3 loop reads CASRSGQGWLNTEAFF. CDR3 nucleotide sequence: TGTGCCAGCAGGTCAGGACAGGGGTGGTTGAACACTGAAGCTTTCTTT.

In this sample, this clonotype turned up many times. V is TRBV28 and J is TRBJ2-5; 7 bases are a match to TRBD1. The CDR3 consists of 15 residues. The J segment lost 0 bases and the V segment lost 5 bases, leaving 6 bases of the junction unmatched. Germline loops: CDR1 MDHEN, CDR2 SYDVKM. CDR3 nucleotides: TGTGCCAGCAGTCCTAGGGGACAGTACCAAGAGACCCAGTACTTC. Protein: CASSPRGQYQETQYF.

V usage is TRBV7-8 and J usage is TRBJ2-1; TRBD2 matches at 7 bases. This CDR3 spans 19 amino acids. Trimming removed 4 bases from V and 3 bases from J; junction bases left unmatched: 18. Germline V gives CDR1 SGHVS, CDR2 FQNEAQ. CDR3 protein: CASSSPQRGRVWDYNEQFF. CDR3 bases: TGTGCCAGCAGCTCGCCCCAGCGGGGTAGGGTATGGGACTACAATGAGCAGTTCTTC.

This clonotype was found many times. The rearrangement links TRBV12-3 or TRBV12-4 to TRBJ1-1; 8 bases are a match to TRBD1. CDR3 length: 15 residues. Trimming removed 5 bases from V and 7 bases from J; junction bases left unmatched: 12. In DNA form, the CDR3 reads TGTGCCAGCAGTCCCCGGACAGGGCGCGGTATTGAAGCTTTCTTT. This codes for CASSPRTGRGIEAFF.

This clonotype was counted at least ten times. The chain links TRBV20-1 to TRBJ2-3, with TRBD2 as a possible D gene (5 bases). Germline V gene lookup returns CDR1 DFQATT and CDR2 SNEGSKA (reference sequence). Trimming shortened V by 7 bases and J by 0 bases, and 11 bases separated the two germline ends. The CDR3 sequence is 13 residues long. The CDR3 here is CSGSGSSTDTQYF. The CDR3 nucleotides are TGCAGTGGCAGCGGCTCCAGCACAGATACGCAGTATTTT.